These 14 T cell receptor beta chains were all obtained from the same sample, sequenced in a study of vaccination effects on CD4 cells after COVID-19. Which antigens these TCRs recognize remains unknown. Sequencing was preceded by expansion of antigen-specific CD4+ T cells with viral peptide pools in the ViraFEST assay. Following culture for approximately ten days, CD4+ T cells were isolated. All study participants received two doses of BNT162b2 or mRNA-1273 vaccine. Profiling relied on immunoSEQ multiplex PCR, and the TCRdb table lists in-frame clones only, not all of them. Among approximately 12,000 clones listed, about three quarters were seen once. The sample was CD4+ T cells from PBMCs cultured with SARS-CoV-2 spike peptides, taken after COVID-19 vaccination. Receptor source: a human donor who received a COVID-19 vaccine.

This clone is medium-sized within its sample. The chain couples TRBV5-1 to TRBJ1-6, with TRBD1 matching 7 bases. CDR1 SGHRS and CDR2 YFSETQ come from the germline V gene. Trimming cost V 6 bases and J 0 bases; bases outside gene matches: 3. The CDR3 is 15 amino acids. In DNA form, the CDR3 reads TGCGCCAGCAAACGGGACAGCTCCTATAATTCACCCCTCCACTTT. This sequence encodes CASKRDSSYNSPLHF.

The V gene is TRBV28, the J gene TRBJ1-2, with D maybe TRBD1 (5 bases). The CDR3 is 14 residues long. V was pared by 11 bases and J by 2 bases, with 18 bases between. CDR1 and CDR2 from the germline V gene are MDHEN and SYDVKM. Here the CDR3 reads CAGGEAGINYGYTF. DNA of the CDR3: TGTGCCGGAGGGGAGGCCGGCATAAACTATGGCTACACCTTC.

The chain has TRBV7-3 and TRBJ2-2; possible D gene TRBD2, 5 bases. Germline CDR1 and CDR2: SGHTA and FQGTGA. V was cut by 5 bases and J by 4 bases, with 8 bases left in between. The CDR3 extends over 13 amino acids. The CDR3 region is CASSGGTTGELFF. The CDR3 DNA sequence: TGTGCCAGCAGCGGAGGTACCACCGGGGAGCTGTTTTTT.

This chain joins TRBV6-5 and TRBJ2-3; 12 bases line up with TRBD2. The junction had 6 bases not matched to a gene; V was cut back by 11 bases and J by 6 bases. This CDR3 comprises 13 residues. Germline CDR1 reads MNHEY; CDR2 reads SVGAGI. CDR3 sequence: CAVRTSGKDTQYF. The DNA of the CDR3 is TGTGCCGTACGGACTAGCGGGAAGGATACGCAGTATTTT.

J is TRBJ1-5 and V is TRBV19; D possibly corresponds to TRBD1 (5 bases). Per germline, CDR1 LNHDA and CDR2 SQIVND (reference sequence). This CDR3 region has 14 residues. Trimming cost V 3 bases and J 4 bases, with 10 bases left between them. The CDR3 DNA reads as TGTGCCAGTAGTATGCCCGGGGGAAATCAGCCCCAGCATTTT. Its protein is CASSMPGGNQPQHF. Drawing the rest from reference TRBV19 and TRBJ1-5, the complete variable domain is DGGITQSPKYLFRKEGQNVTLSCEQNLNHDAMYWYRQDPGQGLRLIYYSQIVNDFQKGDIAEGYSVSREKKESFPLTVTSAQKNPTAFYLCASSMPGGNQPQHFGDGTRLSIL.

This clone was found once. This chain connects TRBV5-1 to TRBJ2-3; 9 positions agree with TRBD2. The germline V gene has CDR1 SGHRS and CDR2 YFSETQ. The CDR3 sequence is 12 residues long. V lost 4 bases and J lost 12; bases outside the gene matches: 6. In DNA form, the CDR3 reads TGCGCCAGCAGCCTTAGCGGGAGCCCACAGTATTTT. This encodes CASSLSGSPQYF.

The chain has TRBV30 and TRBJ1-4, with unresolved D. Between the trimmed V and J ends, which lost 1 base and 3 bases, there was a span of 12 bases. This CDR3 has 15 amino acids. Germline V gene data show CDR1 as GTSNPN and CDR2 as SVGIG (reference sequence). CDR3 bases: TGTGCCTGGAGTGGAGAGGCGGGGTCTAATGAAAAACTGTTTTTT. Translation: CAWSGEAGSNEKLFF. The variable domain in full, completed from reference TRBV30 and TRBJ1-4, reads SQTIHQWPATLVQPVGSPLSLECTVEGTSNPNLYWYRQAAGRGLQLLFYSVGIGQISSEVPQNLSASRPQDRQFILSSKKLLLSDSGFYLCAWSGEAGSNEKLFFGSGTQLSVL.

The J gene is TRBJ1-5, the V gene TRBV6-2 or TRBV6-3; no definite D call. With 6 bases removed from V and 3 bases from J, the gap between germline ends came to 9 bases. CDR3 length equals 13 residues. The germline gives CDR1 MNHEY, CDR2 SVGEGT. The CDR3 bases are TGTGCCAGCAGCCACCCGGCCAATCAGCCCCAGCATTTT. It specifies CASSHPANQPQHF.

This chain joins TRBV2 and TRBJ1-1; no firm D call. V shed 9 bases and J shed 0 bases, with 17 bases lying between them. Germline V gene sequence: CDR1 SNHLY, CDR2 FYNNEI. This CDR3 contains 15 residues. The DNA of the CDR3 is TGTGCCAGTTTACGTCCTACCTCCATGAACACTGAAGCTTTCTTT. Amino acid sequence: CASLRPTSMNTEAFF.

The rearrangement uses TRBV12-5 and TRBJ1-1; 9 bases are a match to TRBD1. Trimming at V came to 6 bases and at J to 5 bases, leaving 13 bases not matched to a gene. The germline CDR1 and CDR2 sequences are LGHNT and FRNRAP. The CDR3 runs 16 residues. The CDR3 DNA is TGTGCTAGTGGCTATCCCGGGACAGGGCGGAGGACTGAAGCTTTCTTT. Protein product: CASGYPGTGRRTEAFF.

This chain links TRBV14 with TRBJ2-2; TRBD1 agrees at 8 bases. CDR1 SGHDN and CDR2 FVKESK come from the germline V gene. With 3 bases clipped from V and 5 bases from J, the junction kept 11 bases outside the gene matches. The CDR3 runs 17 residues. This CDR3 reads CASSQLRTGILTGELFF. CDR3 nucleotide sequence: TGTGCCAGCAGCCAGCTCAGGACAGGGATCCTGACCGGGGAGCTGTTTTTT.

This clone was recorded only once. The CDR3 DNA reads as TGTGCCAGCAGTTACCGGACAGGGCTTAATCAGCCCCAGCATTTT. As protein: CASSYRTGLNQPQHF. The chain has TRBV6-2 or TRBV6-3 and TRBJ1-5; TRBD1 aligns across 8 bases. J lost 4 bases, V lost 2 bases, and 4 bases had no gene match. Germline V gives CDR1 MNHEY, CDR2 SVGEGT. This CDR3 contains 15 residues.

The J gene is TRBJ1-6, the V gene TRBV9, with D perhaps matching TRBD1 (5 bases). The germline V gene has CDR1 SGDLS and CDR2 YYNGEE. V lost 4 bases, J lost 5 bases, and 10 bases lay in between. CDR3 length: 14 residues. The CDR3 protein is CASSKTVDNSPLHF. In nucleotides, the CDR3 is TGTGCCAGCAGCAAGACAGTTGATAATTCACCCCTCCACTTT.

V and J are TRBV7-9 and TRBJ1-2; D unclear. Trimming removed 11 bases at V and 0 bases at J, with 13 bases between. CDR1 is SEHNR, CDR2 FQNEAQ, per germline (reference sequence). CDR3 size: 13 residues. The CDR3 sequence: CALREEANYGYTF. The CDR3, as DNA: TGTGCCTTGAGGGAGGAAGCTAACTATGGCTACACCTTC.